A single sample is the source of the 9 T cell receptor beta chains below, sequenced in a study of blood T cell repertoires in COVID-19. Sequenced by immunoSEQ multiplex PCR; TCRdb stores in-frame clones only, minus some. The sample lists 90,000 to 100,000 clones, about 85% occurring once. Sequenced sample: peripheral blood. Source of these receptors: a woman of 80 years or more with acute or convalescent COVID-19.

This clone has a single count. The rearrangement links TRBV24-1 to TRBJ2-4, with D maybe TRBD2 (7 bases). The CDR3 contains 15 residues. V lost 2 bases and J 8 bases, leaving 15 bases between the germline ends. CDR1 KGHDR and CDR2 SFDVKD come from the germline V gene. The DNA for the CDR3 is TGTGCCACCAGTGATTCGGGGGGCCGGGGGGACATTCAGTACTTC. This translates into CATSDSGGRGDIQYF.

This rearrangement joins TRBV6-1 to TRBJ1-5; 7 bases map to TRBD1. The CDR3 is made up of 18 amino acids. The junction had 11 bases not matched to a gene; V was cut back by 1 base and J by 2 bases. Germline CDR1 reads MNHNS; CDR2 reads SASEGT. CDR3 in amino acids: CASSEDRQGIFGNQPQHF. CDR3 in DNA: TGTGCCAGCAGTGAAGATCGACAGGGTATATTCGGCAATCAGCCCCAGCATTTT.

This clone was seen more than once but under ten times. V gene TRBV11-2 combines with J gene TRBJ1-1; TRBD1 aligns across 9 bases. The V gene's germline CDR1 is SGHAT and CDR2 FQNNGV. The CDR3 consists of 14 residues. Trimming cost V 5 bases and J 2 bases; bases outside gene matches: 3. The CDR3 here is CASSPGQGNTEAFF. CDR3 nucleotide sequence: TGTGCCAGCAGCCCGGGACAGGGAAACACTGAAGCTTTCTTT.

The chain couples TRBV9 to TRBJ1-4, with a possible D match to TRBD1 (6 bases). Between the trimmed V and J ends, which lost 4 bases and 4 bases, there was a span of 14 bases. The CDR3 loop spans 15 amino acids. Germline assignment: CDR1 SGDLS and CDR2 YYNGEE. In DNA form, the CDR3 reads TGTGCCAGCAGCCCAGGTGGACAGTTTAATGAAAAACTGTTTTTT. Translated, it gives CASSPGGQFNEKLFF. The complete variable domain, with remaining parts taken from reference TRBV9 and TRBJ1-4, reads DSGVTQTPKHLITATGQRVTLRCSPRSGDLSVYWYQQSLDQGLQFLIQYYNGEERAKGNILERFSAQQFPDLHSELNLSSLELGDSALYFCASSPGGQFNEKLFFGSGTQLSVL.

There are a few counts of this clone. The chain couples TRBV10-2 to TRBJ2-4, with 7 bases fitting TRBD1. V lost 8 bases to trimming and J lost 4 bases; unmatched junction nucleotides: 11. The CDR3 sequence is 15 residues long. Germline CDR1 WSHSY, CDR2 SAAADI. The CDR3 reads CASRPRDRVKNIQYF. Written as DNA, the CDR3 is TGCGCCAGCCGACCCCGGGACAGAGTGAAAAACATTCAGTACTTC.

The chain recombines TRBV30 with TRBJ2-1, with D perhaps TRBD1 (6 bases). The CDR3 is 15 residues long. V was clipped by 2 bases and J by 0 bases, with 11 bases between them. The germline gives CDR1 GTSNPN, CDR2 SVGIG (reference sequence). The CDR3 protein is CAWSLGQSSYNEQFF. CDR3 sequence (DNA): TGTGCCTGGAGTCTAGGACAGAGCTCCTACAATGAGCAGTTCTTC. The full variable domain, in which reference TRBV30 and TRBJ2-1 provide the parts outside the CDR3, is SQTIHQWPATLVQPVGSPLSLECTVEGTSNPNLYWYRQAAGRGLQLLFYSVGIGQISSEVPQNLSASRPQDRQFILSSKKLLLSDSGFYLCAWSLGQSSYNEQFFGPGTRLTVL.

The chain combines TRBV6-5 with TRBJ1-1; the D is unclear. The CDR3 sequence is 13 residues long. Germline V gene lookup returns CDR1 MNHEY and CDR2 SVGAGI. V was shortened by 10 bases and J by 4 bases, with 16 bases between the two germline ends. The chain's CDR3 is CATKTREGTEAFF. CDR3 nucleotides: TGTGCCACCAAAACAAGGGAGGGCACTGAAGCTTTCTTT.

This chain uses TRBV10-3 with TRBJ1-1; D is ambiguous. Trimming cost V 2 bases and J 5 bases, with 12 bases left between them. CDR1 and CDR2 from the germline V gene are ENHRY and SYGVKD. This CDR3 contains 14 residues. CDR3 sequence: CAISEMGEGTEAFF. The CDR3 coding sequence is TGTGCCATCAGTGAGATGGGTGAGGGAACTGAAGCTTTCTTT.

V gene TRBV3-1 (or the pseudogene TRBV3-2) combines with J gene TRBJ2-3; 10 nucleotides line up with TRBD2. V lost 2 bases and J lost 5; bases outside the gene matches: 7. CDR1 LGHDT and CDR2 YNNKEL come from the germline V gene (reference sequence). This CDR3 comprises 16 residues. This CDR3 reads CASSQRRVAGGDTQYF. Written as DNA, the CDR3 is TGTGCCAGCAGCCAAAGAAGAGTAGCGGGGGGAGATACGCAGTATTTT.